Presented here are 17 T cell receptor beta chains from one specimen sequenced in a study of regulatory T cells in long-lasting Graves disease. Construction of TCR beta libraries relied on iRepertoire HTBI primers and on Arm-PCR targeting CDR3 regions. One entry per CDR3 protein results from TCRdb running MiXCR on the multiplex PCR reads. Altogether hundreds of thousands of distinct CDR3 sequences are present, about 15% being singletons, with the ten largest covering over 7.5%. The time point here: newly diagnosed GD, antithyroid drugs for less than 3 months. RNA extracted from PBMCs served as the sequencing template. Separately, the same data were catalogued under a study of T cells in Graves' hyperthyroidism and ophthalmopathy.

The sample was peripheral blood mononuclear cells (PBMCs), taken at new diagnosis, from a patient treated with antithyroid drugs. The origin of the receptors is a woman in her 40s with Graves disease.

This clonotype appeared many times. V and J are TRBV19 and TRBJ2-7; TRBD2 agrees at 9 bases. Trimming took 5 bases from V and 3 from J; bases not matched to a gene: 14. The CDR3 spans 17 residues. Per the germline V gene, CDR1 is LNHDA and CDR2 is SQIVND (reference sequence). The CDR3 spells CASSAGSLAGQGYEQYF. As DNA, the CDR3 is TGTGCCAGTAGTGCCGGAAGTCTAGCGGGACAAGGCTACGAGCAGTACTTC.

This clonotype was recorded at least ten times. V is TRBV5-6 and J is TRBJ2-5; D may be TRBD1 (6 bases). The CDR3 spans 17 residues. Germline V gives CDR1 SGHDT, CDR2 YYEEEE. The ends were cut back, 4 bases at V and 1 base at J, with 20 bases in the middle. The CDR3 bases are TGTGCCAGCAGCACCGTGCACCTTTACAGGGCCCAAGAGACCCAGTACTTC. This encodes CASSTVHLYRAQETQYF.

With regard to this clonotype: A read error is possible here, since a much larger clone lies one base away. The chain combines TRBV30 with TRBJ2-2; 10 nucleotides line up with TRBD2. The CDR3 has 14 residues. Germline V gives CDR1 GTSNPN, CDR2 SVGIG (reference sequence). CDR3 in DNA: TGTGCCTGGAGACCGGGACTAGCGACCGGGGATCTGTTTTTT. This translates into CAWRPGLATGDLFF.

In its sample, this clonotype was seen a few times. This chain joins TRBV11-3 and TRBJ2-2; TRBD2 matches 9 bases. The CDR3 sequence is 18 residues long. CDR1 and CDR2 (germline): SGHNT, YENEEA. V shed 5 bases and J 1 base; nucleotides not matched to a gene: 11. CDR3 in amino acids: CASSPSALAGLNTGELFF. CDR3 sequence (DNA): TGTGCCAGCAGCCCGTCGGCCCTAGCGGGGCTGAACACCGGGGAGCTGTTTTTT.

Regarding this clonotype: Just one base apart from a much larger clone, this may be a read error. The chain is built from TRBV27 and TRBJ1-5; 9 bases are a match to TRBD1. V shed 6 bases, J shed 3 bases, and the junction held 3 bases outside the gene matches. The CDR3 loop spans 14 amino acids. In germline, CDR1 is MNHEY, CDR2 SMNVEV (reference sequence). The CDR3 sequence is CASRGDRDNQPQHF. The DNA for the CDR3 is TGTGCCAGCAGGGGGGACAGGGACAATCAGCCCCAGCATTTT.

The J gene is TRBJ2-7, the V gene TRBV4-3; D is undetermined. Germline CDR1 reads LGHNA; CDR2 reads YSLEER. The CDR3 runs to 14 residues. Trimming removed 0 bases at V and 2 bases at J, with 8 bases between. CDR3 sequence reads: CASSQDLGPYEQYF. The CDR3 DNA sequence: TGCGCCAGCAGCCAAGATCTAGGACCCTACGAGCAGTACTTC.

The rearrangement links TRBV28 to TRBJ2-1; D may be TRBD1 (6 bases). The germline V and J ends were trimmed by 2 bases and 6 bases, with 14 bases remaining between them. Germline V gene lookup returns CDR1 MDHEN and CDR2 SYDVKM. This CDR3 has 15 amino acids. CDR3 nucleotide sequence: TGTGCCAGCAGTTTAGGGGGCCTCTCTGGCAATGAGCAGTTCTTC. Translated: CASSLGGLSGNEQFF.

The rearrangement links TRBV5-1 to TRBJ2-1; D unclear. CDR1 and CDR2 from the germline V gene are SGHRS and YFSETQ. The V and J ends lost 0 bases and 15 bases respectively, with 25 bases between them. CDR3 length: 16 amino acids. CDR3 amino acids: CASSLGAMNTGMARFF. The CDR3, as DNA: TGCGCCAGCAGCTTGGGAGCGATGAACACCGGCATGGCGCGGTTCTTC.

This clonotype was recorded at least ten times. The DNA for the CDR3 is TGTGCCAGCAGTCCACGACTTGAAGCTTTCTTT. Amino acids: CASSPRLEAFF. The chain links TRBV2 to TRBJ1-1; D remains unclear. CDR3 size: 11 residues. CDR1 is SNHLY, CDR2 FYNNEI, per germline. V lost 5 bases and J lost 7, with 8 bases in between.

This clonotype has a count of ten or more. For the CDR3, the DNA is TGTGCCAGCACAAACACCGGGGAGCTGTTTTTT. Its translation: CASTNTGELFF. This rearrangement joins TRBV12-3 or TRBV12-4 to TRBJ2-2; D unresolved. The CDR3 consists of 11 residues. Trimming shortened V by 7 bases and J by 2 bases, and 2 bases separated the two germline ends.

The sample holds many counts of this clonotype. The V gene is TRBV30, the J gene TRBJ2-7; no reliable D call. Germline CDR1 reads GTSNPN; CDR2 reads SVGIG (reference sequence). The CDR3 has 15 residues. Trimming took 3 bases from V and 4 from J, leaving 19 bases between them. This CDR3 reads CAWRRGPFGPYEQYF. In nucleotides, the CDR3 is TGTGCCTGGAGACGAGGTCCCTTCGGGCCTTACGAGCAGTACTTC.

This clonotype was seen repeatedly, ten times or more. The chain joins TRBV11-2 to TRBJ2-5; D remains unclear. Germline lookup yields CDR1 SGHAT and CDR2 FQNNGV. The ends were cut back, 1 base at V and 5 bases at J, with 11 bases in the middle. The CDR3 is 14 amino acids. The CDR3 here is CASSLATPGETQYF. CDR3 nucleotides: TGTGCCAGCAGCTTAGCGACCCCTGGGGAGACCCAGTACTTC.

This clonotype came up many times. CDR3: CATSRDRLAGETQYF. The CDR3 bases are TGTGCCACCAGCAGAGATCGACTAGCGGGAGAGACCCAGTACTTC. The chain employs TRBV15 and TRBJ2-5; 10 bases are shared with TRBD2. J lost 4 bases, V lost 0 bases, and 2 bases had no gene match. Germline values: CDR1 LNHNV, CDR2 YYDKDF (reference sequence). This CDR3 is built from 15 residues.

This clonotype occurred a few times. The genes are TRBV20-1 and TRBJ2-1; D remains unclear. The CDR3 runs 10 residues. The V gene's germline CDR1 is DFQATT and CDR2 SNEGSKA (reference sequence). V gave up 5 bases and J gave up 8 bases, with 7 bases separating them. The CDR3 here is CSALTHEQFF. Here the CDR3 DNA reads TGCAGTGCTCTAACCCATGAGCAGTTCTTC.

Note on this clonotype: A clone one base away is much larger, so this may be a read error. The chain has TRBV24-1 and TRBJ2-3, with no clear D. This CDR3 region has 15 residues. The germline V gene encodes CDR1 KGHDR and CDR2 SFDVKD. V was cut by 4 bases and J by 5 bases, with 15 bases left in between. CDR3 residues: CATSDQASLGDTQYF. For the CDR3, the DNA is TGTGCCACCAGTGACCAGGCCAGCCTTGGAGATACGCAGTATTTT.

There are many counts of this clonotype. This chain uses TRBV27 with TRBJ1-1; TRBD1 is a possible D gene (6 bases). V shed 3 bases and J shed 5 bases, with 10 bases lying between them. Germline-derived CDR1 and CDR2 are MNHEY and SMNVEV (reference sequence). The CDR3 has 13 amino acids. DNA of the CDR3: TGTGCCAGCAGTTTGGGGAGGGGGACTGAAGCTTTCTTT. Protein sequence: CASSLGRGTEAFF.

This clonotype came up a few times. The chain couples TRBV12-3 or TRBV12-4 to TRBJ2-2; perhaps TRBD1 as D (7 bases). V was shortened by 1 base and J by 4 bases, with 10 bases between the two germline ends. There are 15 residues in the CDR3. CDR3 sequence (DNA): TGTGCCAGCAGTTTAGGCGGGACAGTCACCGGGGAGCTGTTTTTT. Its protein is CASSLGGTVTGELFF.